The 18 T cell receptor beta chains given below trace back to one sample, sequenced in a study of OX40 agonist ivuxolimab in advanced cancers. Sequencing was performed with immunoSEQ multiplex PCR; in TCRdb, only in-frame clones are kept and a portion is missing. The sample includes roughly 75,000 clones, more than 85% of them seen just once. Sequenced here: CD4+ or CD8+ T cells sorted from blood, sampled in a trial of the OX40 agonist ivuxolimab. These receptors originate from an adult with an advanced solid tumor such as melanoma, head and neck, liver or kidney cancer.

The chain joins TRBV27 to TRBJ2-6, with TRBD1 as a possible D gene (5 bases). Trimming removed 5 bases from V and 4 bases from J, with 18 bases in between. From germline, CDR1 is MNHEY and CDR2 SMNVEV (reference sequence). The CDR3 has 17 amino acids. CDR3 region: CASSPSGWSLGANVLTF. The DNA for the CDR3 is TGTGCCAGCAGTCCTTCAGGGTGGTCATTGGGGGCCAACGTCCTGACTTTC. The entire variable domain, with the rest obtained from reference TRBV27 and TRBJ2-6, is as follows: EAQVTQNPRYLITVTGKKLTVTCSQNMNHEYMSWYRQDPGLGLRQIYYSMNVEVTDKGDVPEGYKVSRKEKRNFPLILESPSPNQTSLYFCASSPSGWSLGANVLTFGAGSRLTVL.

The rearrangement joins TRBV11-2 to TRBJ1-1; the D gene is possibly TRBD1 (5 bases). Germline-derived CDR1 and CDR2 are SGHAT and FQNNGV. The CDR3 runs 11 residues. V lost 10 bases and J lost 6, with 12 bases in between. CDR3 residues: CATTSGPEAFF. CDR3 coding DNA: TGTGCCACCACGTCGGGGCCTGAAGCTTTCTTT.

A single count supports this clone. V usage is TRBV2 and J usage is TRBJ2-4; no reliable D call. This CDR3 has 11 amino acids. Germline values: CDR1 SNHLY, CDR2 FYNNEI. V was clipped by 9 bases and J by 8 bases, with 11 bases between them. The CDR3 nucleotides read TGTGCCAGTCTGGGGTGGGACATTCAGTACTTC. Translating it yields CASLGWDIQYF.

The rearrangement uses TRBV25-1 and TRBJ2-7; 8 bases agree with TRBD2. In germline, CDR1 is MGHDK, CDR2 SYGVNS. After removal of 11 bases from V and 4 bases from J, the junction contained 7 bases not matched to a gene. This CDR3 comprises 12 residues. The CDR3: CASGTSEYEQYF. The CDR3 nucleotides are TGTGCCTCCGGGACTAGTGAGTACGAGCAGTACTTC.

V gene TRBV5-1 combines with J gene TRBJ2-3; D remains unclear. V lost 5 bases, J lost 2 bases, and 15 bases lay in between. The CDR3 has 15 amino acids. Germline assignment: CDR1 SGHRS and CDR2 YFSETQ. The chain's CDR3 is CASRPAPADTDTQYF. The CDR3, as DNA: TGCGCCAGCAGACCCGCCCCGGCGGACACAGATACGCAGTATTTT.

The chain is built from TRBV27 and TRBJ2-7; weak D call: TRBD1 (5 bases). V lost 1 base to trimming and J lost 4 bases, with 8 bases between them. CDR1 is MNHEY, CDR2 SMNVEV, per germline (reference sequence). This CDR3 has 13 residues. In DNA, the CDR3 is TGTGCCAGCAGTTTATATAGGGGTTACGAGCAGTACTTC. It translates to CASSLYRGYEQYF.

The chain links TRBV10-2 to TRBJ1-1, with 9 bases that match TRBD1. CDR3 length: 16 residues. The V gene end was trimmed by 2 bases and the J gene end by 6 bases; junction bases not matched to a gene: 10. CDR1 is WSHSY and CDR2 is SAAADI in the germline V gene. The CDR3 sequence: CASSERNRDRAPEAFF. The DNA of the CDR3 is TGCGCCAGCAGTGAGAGGAACCGGGACAGGGCCCCTGAAGCTTTCTTT.

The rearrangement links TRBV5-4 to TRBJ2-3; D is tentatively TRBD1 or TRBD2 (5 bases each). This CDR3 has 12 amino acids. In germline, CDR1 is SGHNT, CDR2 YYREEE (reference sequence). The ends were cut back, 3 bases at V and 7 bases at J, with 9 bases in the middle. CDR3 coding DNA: TGTGCCAGCAGCTGGGACGAGTATACGCAGTATTTT. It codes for CASSWDEYTQYF.

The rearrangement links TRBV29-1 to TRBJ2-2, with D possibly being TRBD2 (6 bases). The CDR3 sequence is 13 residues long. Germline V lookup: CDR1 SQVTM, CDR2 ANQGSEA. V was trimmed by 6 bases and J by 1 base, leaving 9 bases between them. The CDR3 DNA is TGCAGCGTCCGGGACTTGAACACCGGGGAGCTGTTTTTT. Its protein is CSVRDLNTGELFF.

CDR3 loop: CASSLGGASYEQYF. The DNA for the CDR3 is TGTGCCAGCAGCTTAGGGGGAGCCTCCTACGAGCAGTACTTC. This chain uses TRBV13 with TRBJ2-7; tentatively, D is TRBD2 (5 bases). The CDR3 length is 14 residues. Germline V gene lookup returns CDR1 PRHDT and CDR2 FYEKMQ (reference sequence). Trimming pared 0 bases from V and 0 bases from J, leaving 6 bases between. The full variable domain, its missing parts supplied by reference TRBV13 and TRBJ2-7, is AAGVIQSPRHLIKEKRETATLKCYPIPRHDTVYWYQQGPGQDPQFLISFYEKMQSDKGSIPDRFSAQQFSDYHSELNMSSLELGDSALYFCASSLGGASYEQYFGPGTRLTVT.

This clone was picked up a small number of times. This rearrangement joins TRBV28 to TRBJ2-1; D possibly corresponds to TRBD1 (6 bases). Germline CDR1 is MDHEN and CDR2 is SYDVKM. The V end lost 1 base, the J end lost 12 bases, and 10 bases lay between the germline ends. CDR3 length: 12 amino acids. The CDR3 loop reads CASSLLRGGQFF. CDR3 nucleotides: TGTGCCAGCAGTTTATTGAGAGGGGGGCAGTTCTTC.

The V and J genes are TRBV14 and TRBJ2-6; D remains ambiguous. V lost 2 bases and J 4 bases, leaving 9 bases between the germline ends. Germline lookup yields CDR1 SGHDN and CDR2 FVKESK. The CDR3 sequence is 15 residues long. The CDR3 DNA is TGTGCCAGCAGCCAATTTTCGTCAGGGGCCAACGTCCTGACTTTC. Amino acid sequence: CASSQFSSGANVLTF. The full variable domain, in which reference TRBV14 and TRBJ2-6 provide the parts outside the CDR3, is EAGVTQFPSHSVIEKGQTVTLRCDPISGHDNLYWYRRVMGKEIKFLLHFVKESKQDESGMPNNRFLAERTGGTYSTLKVQPAELEDSGVYFCASSQFSSGANVLTFGAGSRLTVL.

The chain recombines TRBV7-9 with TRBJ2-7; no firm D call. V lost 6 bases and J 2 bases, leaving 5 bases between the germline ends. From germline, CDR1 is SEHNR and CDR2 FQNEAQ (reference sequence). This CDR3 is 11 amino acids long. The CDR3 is CASSSTYEQYF. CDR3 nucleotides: TGTGCCAGCAGTTCCACCTACGAGCAGTACTTC.

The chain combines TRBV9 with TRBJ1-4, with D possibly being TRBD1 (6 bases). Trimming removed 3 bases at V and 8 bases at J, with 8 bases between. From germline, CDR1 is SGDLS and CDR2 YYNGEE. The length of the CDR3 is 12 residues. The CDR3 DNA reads TGTGCCAGCAGCGCTACAGGGGAAAAACTGTTTTTT. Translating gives CASSATGEKLFF.

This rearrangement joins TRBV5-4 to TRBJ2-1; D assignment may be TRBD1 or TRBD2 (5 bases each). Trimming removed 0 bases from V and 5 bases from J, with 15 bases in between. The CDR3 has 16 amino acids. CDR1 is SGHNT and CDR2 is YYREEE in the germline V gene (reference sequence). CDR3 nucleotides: TGTGCCAGCAGCTTGGCTGGGGCGGGTGGGGACAATGAGCAGTTCTTC. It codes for CASSLAGAGGDNEQFF. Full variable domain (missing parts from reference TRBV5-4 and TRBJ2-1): ETGVTQSPTHLIKTRGQQVTLRCSSQSGHNTVSWYQQALGQGPQFIFQYYREEENGRGNFPPRFSGLQFPNYSSELNVNALELDDSALYLCASSLAGAGGDNEQFFGPGTRLTVL.

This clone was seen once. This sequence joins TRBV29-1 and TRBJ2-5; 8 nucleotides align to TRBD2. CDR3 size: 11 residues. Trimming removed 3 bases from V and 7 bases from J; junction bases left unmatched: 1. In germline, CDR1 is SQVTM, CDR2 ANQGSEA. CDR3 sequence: CSVEAGGTQYF. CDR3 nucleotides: TGCAGCGTTGAGGCGGGGGGGACCCAGTACTTC.

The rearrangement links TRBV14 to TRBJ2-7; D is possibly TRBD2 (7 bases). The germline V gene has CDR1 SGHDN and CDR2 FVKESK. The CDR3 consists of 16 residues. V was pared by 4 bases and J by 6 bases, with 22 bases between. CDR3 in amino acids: CASSPQQGGAPGEQYF. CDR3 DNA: TGTGCCAGCAGCCCCCAACAGGGAGGGGCCCCTGGCGAGCAGTACTTC.

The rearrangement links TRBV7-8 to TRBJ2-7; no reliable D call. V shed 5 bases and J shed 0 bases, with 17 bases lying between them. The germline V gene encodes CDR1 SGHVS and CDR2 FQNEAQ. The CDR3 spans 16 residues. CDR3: CASSQLKESSSYEQYF. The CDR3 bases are TGTGCCAGCAGCCAACTGAAGGAATCGAGCTCCTACGAGCAGTACTTC.